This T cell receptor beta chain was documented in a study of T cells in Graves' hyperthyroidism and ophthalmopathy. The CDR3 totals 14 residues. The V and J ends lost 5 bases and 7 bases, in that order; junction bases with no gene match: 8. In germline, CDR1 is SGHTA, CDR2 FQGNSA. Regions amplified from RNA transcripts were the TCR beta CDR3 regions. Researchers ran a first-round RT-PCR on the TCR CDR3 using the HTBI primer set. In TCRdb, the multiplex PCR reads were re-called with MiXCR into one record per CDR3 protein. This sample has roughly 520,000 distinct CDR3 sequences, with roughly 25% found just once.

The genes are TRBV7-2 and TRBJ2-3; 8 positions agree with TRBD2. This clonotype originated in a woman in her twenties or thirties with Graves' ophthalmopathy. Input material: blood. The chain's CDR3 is CASSGGGIANTQYF. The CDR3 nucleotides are TGTGCCAGCAGCGGCGGGGGGATCGCAAATACGCAGTATTTT.